This T cell receptor (beta chain) was documented in a study of blood T cells in healthy people across ages. Study results and caveats: Naive CD4+ cell counts and diversity both ran higher in long-lived than in aged donors.

A second PCR, run for roughly 7 to 12 cycles, used a sample-barcoded 5' primer plus a J-beta primer mix. TCRdb re-called the 5' RACE reads through MiXCR, storing one row per CDR3 protein. The sample holds more than 600,000 distinct CDR3 sequences, 20% to 25% seen once. Isolation of PBMCs gave at least 7 million cells per sample. The CDR3 extends over 13 amino acids. From germline, CDR1 is SGHTA and CDR2 FQGTGA. With 5 bases clipped from V and 8 bases from J, the junction kept 3 bases outside the gene matches. Turning to this clonotype: Antigen: not known.

These data are also associated with another study on T cells of mothers and their children.

The sample comprised blood. The receptor comes from a boy between 10 and 17 years old in good health. This sequence joins TRBV7-3 and TRBJ2-4; the match to TRBD1 covers 10 bases. The CDR3 coding sequence is TGTGCCAGCAGCGTAGGACAGGGGGACATTCAGTACTTC. Protein: CASSVGQGDIQYF.